One T cell receptor (beta chain) is described in this entry. The sample comes from a study of response to subunit inactivated influenza vaccine. The V end lost 9 bases, the J end lost 4 bases, and 19 bases lay between the germline ends. The germline V gene encodes CDR1 MNHEY and CDR2 SMNVEV (reference sequence). This CDR3 comprises 15 residues. TCRdb re-called the RT-PCR reads through MiXCR, storing one row per CDR3 protein. The table has 530,000 or so distinct CDR3 sequences, 13% to 15% seen once. The sequenced sample was PBMCs from blood, obtained 11 to 12 days after vaccination. The chain uses TRBV27 and TRBJ2-1; D not certain. The sequence was collected from a man aged 50 to 60 who received an inactivated influenza vaccine. The CDR3, as DNA: TGTGCCAGTCACCCCCGGTTGAGCCTTTACAATGAGCAGTTCTTC. It translates to CASHPRLSLYNEQFF.